Below, 8 T cell receptor beta chains from the same sample are listed, as sequenced in a study of blood T cell repertoires in COVID-19. Produced via immunoSEQ multiplex PCR; TCRdb's table is partial and in-frame only. The sample lists roughly 110,000 clones; 75% to 85% were seen once. Sequencing input: peripheral blood. These receptors were obtained from a human donor in a cohort sampled during active COVID-19.

The table lists this clone with a few counts. The chain is built from TRBV19 and TRBJ1-5, with 10 bases that match TRBD1. CDR3 length: 17 amino acids. V lost 4 bases, J lost 2 bases, and 8 bases stayed unmatched. Germline V gene lookup returns CDR1 LNHDA and CDR2 SQIVND (reference sequence). CDR3 in DNA: TGTGCCAGTAGTACAATGACAGGGGGCGTTGGCAATCAGCCCCAGCATTTT. The encoded protein is CASSTMTGGVGNQPQHF.

The rearrangement uses TRBV18 and TRBJ2-7; D is perhaps TRBD2 (5 bases). V was cut by 1 base and J by 5 bases, with 12 bases left in between. The CDR3 covers 14 residues. Germline V gives CDR1 KGHSH, CDR2 LQKENI. This CDR3 reads CASSPLGGLDEQYF. In DNA form, the CDR3 reads TGTGCCAGCTCACCACTCGGCGGGTTGGACGAGCAGTACTTC. Full variable domain (rest looked up from reference TRBV18 and TRBJ2-7): NAGVMQNPRHLVRRRGQEARLRCSPMKGHSHVYWYRQLPEEGLKFMVYLQKENIIDESGMPKERFSAEFPKEGPSILRIQQVVRGDSAAYFCASSPLGGLDEQYFGPGTRLTVT.

The V and J genes are TRBV10-3 and TRBJ2-7; weak D call: TRBD1 (6 bases). V lost 3 bases, J lost 7 bases, and 16 bases lay in between. Per germline, CDR1 ENHRY and CDR2 SYGVKD. The CDR3 is 14 amino acids. DNA of the CDR3: TGTGCCATCAGTGAAACGGGATACAGGGAAGAGCAGTACTTC. Its translation: CAISETGYREEQYF.

The chain couples TRBV10-3 to TRBJ1-4; the D gene is possibly TRBD1 (5 bases). V lost 8 bases and J 0 bases, leaving 13 bases between the germline ends. Germline lookup yields CDR1 ENHRY and CDR2 SYGVKD. The CDR3 is 15 amino acids. The CDR3 here is CAIGAGHTTNEKLFF. The CDR3 DNA follows: TGTGCCATCGGGGCAGGGCACACAACTAATGAAAAACTGTTTTTT.

This clone showed up just once. The chain has TRBV28 and TRBJ1-3; 7 bases fit TRBD1. The CDR3 covers 16 residues. The germline CDR1 and CDR2 sequences are MDHEN and SYDVKM. V was pared by 5 bases and J by 5 bases, with 12 bases of the junction left unmatched. CDR3 DNA sequence: TGTGCCAGCAGTCAGGGGGGTTCTCCGGGACGAAACACCATATATTTT. Translating gives CASSQGGSPGRNTIYF.

This clone was seen once. The chain uses TRBV3-1 (or the pseudogene TRBV3-2) and TRBJ1-4; 8 positions agree with TRBD1. The J segment lost 6 bases and the V segment lost 4 bases, leaving 10 bases of the junction unmatched. Germline assignment: CDR1 LGHDT and CDR2 YNNKEL (reference sequence). The CDR3 totals 16 residues. CDR3 amino acids: CASSPLTGDGDEKLFF. In DNA form, the CDR3 reads TGTGCCAGCAGCCCCTTGACAGGGGACGGGGATGAAAAACTGTTTTTT.

The rearrangement uses TRBV6-5 and TRBJ1-6, with D tentatively TRBD1 (6 bases). The CDR3 has 16 residues. Germline CDR1 is MNHEY and CDR2 is SVGAGI. V was trimmed by 0 bases and J by 3 bases, leaving 9 bases between them. CDR3 residues: CASSYSGAYYNSPLHF. Here the CDR3 DNA reads TGTGCCAGCAGTTACTCGGGGGCCTACTATAATTCACCCCTCCACTTT.

This chain connects TRBV29-1 to TRBJ2-3, with a tentative D call TRBD2 (5 bases). V was trimmed by 6 bases and J by 0 bases, leaving 10 bases between them. Germline V gene data show CDR1 as SQVTM and CDR2 as ANQGSEA. The CDR3 loop spans 13 amino acids. CDR3 DNA: TGCAGCGTAAAAAGCGGTAGCACAGATACGCAGTATTTT. Translating gives CSVKSGSTDTQYF.